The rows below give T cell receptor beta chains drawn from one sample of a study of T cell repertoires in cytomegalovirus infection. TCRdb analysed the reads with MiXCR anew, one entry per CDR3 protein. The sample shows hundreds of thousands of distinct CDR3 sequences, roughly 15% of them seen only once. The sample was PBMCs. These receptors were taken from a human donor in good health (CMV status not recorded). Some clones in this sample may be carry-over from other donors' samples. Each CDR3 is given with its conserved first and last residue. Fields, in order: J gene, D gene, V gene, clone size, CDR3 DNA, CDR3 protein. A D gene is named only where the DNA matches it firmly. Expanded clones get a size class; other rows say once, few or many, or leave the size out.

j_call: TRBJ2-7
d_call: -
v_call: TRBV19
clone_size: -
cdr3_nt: TGTGCCAGTAGTGCCGCGGGGTACGGCGAGCAGTACTTC
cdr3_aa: CASSAAGYGEQYF

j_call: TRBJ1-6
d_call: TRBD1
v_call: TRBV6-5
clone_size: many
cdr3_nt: TGTGCCAGCAGTTACCATATTGGGACAGGGCATTCACCCCTCCACTTT
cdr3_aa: CASSYHIGTGHSPLHF

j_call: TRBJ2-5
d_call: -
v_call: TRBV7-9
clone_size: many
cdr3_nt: TGTGCCAGCAGCCGACACCCCCAAGAGACCCAGTACTTC
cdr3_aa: CASSRHPQETQYF

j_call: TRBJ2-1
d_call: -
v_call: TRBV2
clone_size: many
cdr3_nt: TGTGCCAGCAGTGAAGACGGAAAATCGTTCTTTTACAATGAGCAGTTCTTC
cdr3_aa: CASSEDGKSFFYNEQFF

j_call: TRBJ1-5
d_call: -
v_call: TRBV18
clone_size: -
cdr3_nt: TGTGCCAGCTCACCAACAGGCGCGAACCCTAATCAGCCCCAGCATTTT
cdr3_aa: CASSPTGANPNQPQHF

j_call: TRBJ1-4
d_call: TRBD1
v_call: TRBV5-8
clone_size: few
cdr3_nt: TGTGCCAGCAGCTACCGGGACAGCTCTAATGAAAAACTGTTTTTT
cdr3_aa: CASSYRDSSNEKLFF

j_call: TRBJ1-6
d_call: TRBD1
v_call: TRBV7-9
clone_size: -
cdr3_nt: TGTGCCAGCAGCTTAACAGGGGACTCGTCAGGGTCACCCCTCCACTTT
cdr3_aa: CASSLTGDSSGSPLHF

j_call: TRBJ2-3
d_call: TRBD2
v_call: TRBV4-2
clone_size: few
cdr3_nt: TGTGCCAGCAGCCAAGATTTTCGGACTAGCGGGGGTTACACAGATACGCAGTATTTT
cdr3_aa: CASSQDFRTSGGYTDTQYF

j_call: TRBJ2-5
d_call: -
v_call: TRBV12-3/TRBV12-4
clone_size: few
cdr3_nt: TGTGCCAGCAGTTTGTTTAATCGACAAGAGACCCAGTACTTC
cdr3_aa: CASSLFNRQETQYF

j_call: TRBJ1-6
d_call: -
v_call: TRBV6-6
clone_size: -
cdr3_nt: TGTGCCAGCAGTGAGGAGGGGCAGCGGTCACCCCTCCACTTT
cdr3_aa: CASSEEGQRSPLHF

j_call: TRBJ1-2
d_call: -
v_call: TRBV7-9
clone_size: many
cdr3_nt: TGTGCCAGCAGCTTAGGTCACTCGGAGCAAGGTGGCTACACCTTC
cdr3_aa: CASSLGHSEQGGYTF

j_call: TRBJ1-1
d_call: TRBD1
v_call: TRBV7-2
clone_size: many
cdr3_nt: TGTGCCAGCAGCCCAGTGGACAGGGCTTCAGTCGCTGAAGCTTTCTTT
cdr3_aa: CASSPVDRASVAEAFF

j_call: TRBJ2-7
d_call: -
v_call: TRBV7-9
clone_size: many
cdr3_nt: TGTGCCAGCAGCTTAGTATCTGGCAGATCCTACGAGCAGTACTTC
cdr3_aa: CASSLVSGRSYEQYF

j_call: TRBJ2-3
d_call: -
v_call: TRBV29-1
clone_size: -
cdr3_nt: TGCAGCGGTCAGGGGACAGATACGCAGTATTTT
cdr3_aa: CSGQGTDTQYF

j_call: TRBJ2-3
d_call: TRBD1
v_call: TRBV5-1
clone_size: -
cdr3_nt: TGCGCCAGCAGCTCAGGACAGGCCGTCCGAGATACGCAGTATTTT
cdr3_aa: CASSSGQAVRDTQYF

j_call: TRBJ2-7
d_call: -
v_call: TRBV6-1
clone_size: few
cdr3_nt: TGTGCCAGCAGTGAAGACAGGGTCGAGCAGTACTTC
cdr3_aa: CASSEDRVEQYF

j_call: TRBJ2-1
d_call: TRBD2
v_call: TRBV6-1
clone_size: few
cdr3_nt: TGTGCCAGCAGTGGACTAGCGGACTACAATGAGCAGTTCTTC
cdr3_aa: CASSGLADYNEQFF

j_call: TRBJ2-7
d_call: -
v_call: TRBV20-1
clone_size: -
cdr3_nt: TGCAGTGCTAGAGATCAAGCCCTAACCTACGAGCAGTACTTC
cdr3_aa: CSARDQALTYEQYF

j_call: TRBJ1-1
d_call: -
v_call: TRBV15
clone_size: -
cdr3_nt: TGTGCCACCAGCCGCGGTCAGGACACTATGAACACTGAAGCTTTCTTT
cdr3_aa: CATSRGQDTMNTEAFF

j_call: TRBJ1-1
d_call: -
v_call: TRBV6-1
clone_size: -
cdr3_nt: TGTGCCAGTCATTTCGAGGGGCGGGGTTCGGCTTTCTTT
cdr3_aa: CASHFEGRGSAFF

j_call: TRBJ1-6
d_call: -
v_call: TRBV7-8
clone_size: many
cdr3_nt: TGTGCCAGCAGCTCGAACCTGGGGGGAAATTCACCCCTCCACTTT
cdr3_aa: CASSSNLGGNSPLHF

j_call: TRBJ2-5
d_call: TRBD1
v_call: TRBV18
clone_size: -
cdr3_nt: TGTGCCAGCTCACCGGAGACAGGGGGTGCAGAGACCCAGTACTTC
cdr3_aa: CASSPETGGAETQYF

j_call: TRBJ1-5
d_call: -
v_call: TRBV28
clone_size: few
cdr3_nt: TGTGCCAGCAGCTCGCGGGGGTATAGCAATCAGCCCCAGCATTTT
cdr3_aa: CASSSRGYSNQPQHF

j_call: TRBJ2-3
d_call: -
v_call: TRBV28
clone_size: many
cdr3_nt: TGTGCCAGCAGTTTTGGGAACAGAGGGTCAGATACGCAGTATTTT
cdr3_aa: CASSFGNRGSDTQYF

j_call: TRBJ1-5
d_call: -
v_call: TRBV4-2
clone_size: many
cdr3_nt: TGTGCCAGCAGCCAAGATGTTCAGGGTGAGCAGCCCCAGCATTTT
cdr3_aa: CASSQDVQGEQPQHF

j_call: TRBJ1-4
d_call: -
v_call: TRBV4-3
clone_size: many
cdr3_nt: TGCGCCAGCAGCCAAGGTCTGCAGATGAATGAAAAACTGTTTTTT
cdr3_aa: CASSQGLQMNEKLFF

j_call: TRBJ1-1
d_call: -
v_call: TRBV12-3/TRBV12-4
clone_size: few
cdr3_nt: TGTGCCAGCAGTTCCCATCAGGGCGACACTGAAGCTTTCTTT
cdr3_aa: CASSSHQGDTEAFF

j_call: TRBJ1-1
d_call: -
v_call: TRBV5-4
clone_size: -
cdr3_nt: TGTGCCAGCAGCTTTACTTTCGAAAACTCTGAAGCTTTCTTT
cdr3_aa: CASSFTFENSEAFF

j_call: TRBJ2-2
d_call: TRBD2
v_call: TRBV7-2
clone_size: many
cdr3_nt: TGTGCCAGCAGCTGGCTCGTTACGGGGGGGAACACCGGGGAGCTGTTTTTT
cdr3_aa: CASSWLVTGGNTGELFF

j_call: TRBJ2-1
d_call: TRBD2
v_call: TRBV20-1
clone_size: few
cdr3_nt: TGCAGTGCTAGAGCGGCGCGGGGGGCCCAGCAACACTACAATGAGCAGTTCTTC
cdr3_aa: CSARAARGAQQHYNEQFF

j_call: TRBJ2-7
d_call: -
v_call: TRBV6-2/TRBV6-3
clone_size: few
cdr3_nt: TGTGCCAGCAGTTACTACCAGTCCAATACCTACGAGCAGTACTTC
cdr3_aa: CASSYYQSNTYEQYF

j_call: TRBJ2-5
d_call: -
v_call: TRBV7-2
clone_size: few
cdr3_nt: TGTGCCAGCAGCCCCTACCTGGAAGAGACCCAGTACTTC
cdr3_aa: CASSPYLEETQYF

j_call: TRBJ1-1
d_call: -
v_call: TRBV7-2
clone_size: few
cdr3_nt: TGTGCCAGCAGCTTCGCAGGCGAGAACACTGAAGCTTTCTTT
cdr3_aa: CASSFAGENTEAFF

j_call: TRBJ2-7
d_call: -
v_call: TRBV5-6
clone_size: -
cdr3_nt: TGTGCCAGCAGCTTCGGGGTACCGAGGGAGCAGTACTTC
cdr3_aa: CASSFGVPREQYF

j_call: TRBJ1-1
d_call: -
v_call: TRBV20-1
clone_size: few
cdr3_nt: TGCAGTGCCAGTCGGGGTCTACCGACTGAAGCTTTCTTT
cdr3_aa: CSASRGLPTEAFF

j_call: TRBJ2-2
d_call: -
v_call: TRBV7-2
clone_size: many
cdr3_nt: TGTGCCAGCAGCCTGTATACGGCCGGGGAGCTGTTTTTT
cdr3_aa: CASSLYTAGELFF

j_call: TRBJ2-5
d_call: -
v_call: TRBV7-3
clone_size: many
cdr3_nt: TGTGCCAGCAGCTTAACAGGCGGCGAAGAGACCCAGTACTTC
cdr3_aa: CASSLTGGEETQYF

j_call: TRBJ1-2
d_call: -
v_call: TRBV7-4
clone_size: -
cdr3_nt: TGTGCCAGCAGCTTAGGGGCGGCGACCTATGGCTACACCTTC
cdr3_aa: CASSLGAATYGYTF

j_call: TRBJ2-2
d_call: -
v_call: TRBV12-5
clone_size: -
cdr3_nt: TGTGCTAGTGGTTTGGACGGGGCGCGGACCGGGGAGCTGTTTTTT
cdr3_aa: CASGLDGARTGELFF

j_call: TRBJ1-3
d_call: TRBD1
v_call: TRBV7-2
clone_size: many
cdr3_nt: TGTGCCAGCAGCCGTCAACAGGGGGGGTCCGGAAACACCATATATTTT
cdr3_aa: CASSRQQGGSGNTIYF

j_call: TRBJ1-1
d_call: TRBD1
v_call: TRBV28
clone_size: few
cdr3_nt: TGTGCCAGCAGTTCCGAGGGGGCTTTTGGCACTGAAGCTTTCTTT
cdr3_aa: CASSSEGAFGTEAFF

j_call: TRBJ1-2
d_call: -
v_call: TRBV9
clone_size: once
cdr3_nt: TGTGCCAGCAGCGCCTATCCAGGCAGTTCAGGGGGCTACACCTTC
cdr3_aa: CASSAYPGSSGGYTF

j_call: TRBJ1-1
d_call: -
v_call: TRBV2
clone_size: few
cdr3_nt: TGTGCCAGCAGTGAAAGGGAGGGCACTGAAGCTTTCTTT
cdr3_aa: CASSEREGTEAFF

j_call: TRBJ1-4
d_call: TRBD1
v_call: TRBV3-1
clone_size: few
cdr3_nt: TGTGCCAGCAGCCAGCCGGGGTCAGGGGGCTTTGAAAAACTGTTTTTT
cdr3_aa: CASSQPGSGGFEKLFF

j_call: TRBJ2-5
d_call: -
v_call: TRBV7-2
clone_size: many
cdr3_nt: TGTGCCAGCAGCTTCCGGCGGGGGCGCCAAGAGACCCAGTACTTC
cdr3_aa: CASSFRRGRQETQYF

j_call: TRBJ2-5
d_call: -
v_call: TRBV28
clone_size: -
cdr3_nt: TGTGCCAGTAGGGACGAGACCCAGTACTTC
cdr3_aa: CASRDETQYF

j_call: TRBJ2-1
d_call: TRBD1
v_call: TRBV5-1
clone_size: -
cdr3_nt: TGCGCCAGCAGCTCCACAGGGGATTTCTACAATGAGCAGTTCTTC
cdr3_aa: CASSSTGDFYNEQFF

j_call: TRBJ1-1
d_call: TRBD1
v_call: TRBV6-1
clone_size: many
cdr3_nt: TGTGCCAGCAGTTTCCAACAGGGGGCGGCGACTGAAGCTTTCTTT
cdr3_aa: CASSFQQGAATEAFF

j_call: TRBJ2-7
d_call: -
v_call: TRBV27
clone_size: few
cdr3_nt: TGTGCCAGCAGTTTATTTCTCTCAGAGAACTACGAGCAGTACTTC
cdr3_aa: CASSLFLSENYEQYF

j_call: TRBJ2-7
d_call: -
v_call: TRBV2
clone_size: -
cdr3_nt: TGTGCCAGCAGTGTCATCATAAGTAACTACGAGCAGTACTTC
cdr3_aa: CASSVIISNYEQYF

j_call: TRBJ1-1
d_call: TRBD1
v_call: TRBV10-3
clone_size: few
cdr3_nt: TGTGCCATCAGTAATACAGGGGAGGTTGAAGCTTTCTTT
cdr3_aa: CAISNTGEVEAFF

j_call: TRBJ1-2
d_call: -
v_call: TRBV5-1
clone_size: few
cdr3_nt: TGCGCCAGCAGCTTGGGAGATCGCATTCAGGACTACACCTTC
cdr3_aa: CASSLGDRIQDYTF

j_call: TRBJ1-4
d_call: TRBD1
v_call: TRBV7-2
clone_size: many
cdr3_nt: TGTGCCAGCAGCCTGGGGACAGTTCGGGAAAAACTGTTTTTT
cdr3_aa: CASSLGTVREKLFF

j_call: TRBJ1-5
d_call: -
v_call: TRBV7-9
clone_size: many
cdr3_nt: TGTGCCAGCAGCCCCTTAGGGGATAGCAATCAGCCCCAGCATTTT
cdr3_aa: CASSPLGDSNQPQHF

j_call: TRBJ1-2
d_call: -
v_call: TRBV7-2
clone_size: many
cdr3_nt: TGTGCCAGCAGCTTAGTAGGCAGCCTCTATGGCTACACCTTC
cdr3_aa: CASSLVGSLYGYTF

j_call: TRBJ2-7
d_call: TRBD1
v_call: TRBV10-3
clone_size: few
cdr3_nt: TGTGCCATCAGCGACAGGGGAGGATACGAGCAGTACTTC
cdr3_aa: CAISDRGGYEQYF

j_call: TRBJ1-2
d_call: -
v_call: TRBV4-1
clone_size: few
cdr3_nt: TGCGCCAGCTCTACTACAGGGTGGAACTATGGCTACACCTTC
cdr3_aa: CASSTTGWNYGYTF